This T cell receptor (beta chain) emerged from a study of T cell clonality in common variable immunodeficiency. Regarding the study as a whole: CVID subjects showed higher TCRbeta clonality than healthy controls. Fewer deletions and N-nucleotide insertions were reportedly seen in common variable immunodeficiency TCR beta sequences.

Clones were sequenced by immunoSEQ multiplex PCR, and TCRdb holds only the in-frame ones, with some missing. The sample presents 10,000 to 13,000 clones, none singletons. This clone was counted only a few times. What it recognizes is unknown. Read coverage stops 3 residues before the CDR3 terminus; the germline J gene supplies the remainder. Diagnosis required reduced IgG, IgA and/or IgM with specific antibody deficiency. V gave up 3 bases and J gave up 4 bases, with 15 bases separating them. Germline V gene data show CDR1 as GTSNPN and CDR2 as SVGIG (reference sequence). The CDR3 has 15 amino acids. What was sequenced was peripheral blood mononuclear cells. The receptor was derived from a human donor with common variable immunodeficiency. This rearrangement joins TRBV30 to TRBJ1-4; D may be TRBD1 (5 bases). This CDR3 reads CAWRSDRGFNEKLFF. CDR3 DNA, as far as it was read: TGTGCCTGGAGATCTGACAGAGGCTTTAATGAAAAA.